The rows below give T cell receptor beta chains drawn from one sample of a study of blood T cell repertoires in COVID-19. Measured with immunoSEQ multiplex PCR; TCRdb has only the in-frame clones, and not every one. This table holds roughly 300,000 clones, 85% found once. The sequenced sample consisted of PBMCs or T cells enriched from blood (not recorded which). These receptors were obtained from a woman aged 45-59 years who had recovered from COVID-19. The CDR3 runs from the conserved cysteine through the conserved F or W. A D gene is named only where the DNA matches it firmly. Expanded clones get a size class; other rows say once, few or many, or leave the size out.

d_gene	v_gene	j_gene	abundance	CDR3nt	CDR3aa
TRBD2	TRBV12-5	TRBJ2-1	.	TGTGCTAGTGGTGCGCCGGGACTAGCGGGAAGCTCCTACAATGAGCAGTTCTTC	CASGAPGLAGSSYNEQFF
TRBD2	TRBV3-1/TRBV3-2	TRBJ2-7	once	TGTGCCAGCAGCCGGACTAGCGGGGGACCCTACGAGCAGTACTTC	CASSRTSGGPYEQYF
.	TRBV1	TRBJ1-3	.	TGCACCAGCAGCCCCTGGGACTGGACAGGGTCTACCCGGACCGGGGCTTCACCTGGAAACACCATATATTTT	CTSSPWDWTGSTRTGASPGNTIYF
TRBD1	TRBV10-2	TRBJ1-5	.	TGCGCCAGCAGTGAGGCAGGGGGCTTCATAAGGGCAAATCAGCCCCAGCATTTT	CASSEAGGFIRANQPQHF
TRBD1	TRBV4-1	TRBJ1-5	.	TGCGCCAGCAGCCAAGATGACAGGGAAAATCAGCCCCAGCATTTT	CASSQDDRENQPQHF
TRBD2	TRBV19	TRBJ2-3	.	TGTGCCAGTAGTATAGTCCTAGCGGGGGAAGAGGTCCCAGATACGCAGTATTTT	CASSIVLAGEEVPDTQYF
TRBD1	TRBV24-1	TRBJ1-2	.	TGTGCCACCAGTGATTCGCGCGCGGGCAGGGGGAACAATGGCTACACCTTC	CATSDSRAGRGNNGYTF
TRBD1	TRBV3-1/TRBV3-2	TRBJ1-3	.	TGTGCCAGCAGCCAAAAGGGGGCGAGCTCTGGAAACACCATATATTTT	CASSQKGASSGNTIYF
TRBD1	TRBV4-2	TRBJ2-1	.	TGTGCCAGCAGCCGCGGGACAGGGAGCAATGAGCAGTTCTTC	CASSRGTGSNEQFF
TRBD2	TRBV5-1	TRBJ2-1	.	TGCGCCAGCAGCTTGACCTCTTGGGTTAGCGGGGTGGGTCACAATGAGCAGTTCTTC	CASSLTSWVSGVGHNEQFF
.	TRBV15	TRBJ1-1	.	TGTGCCACCAGCAGAACTGGACAGAGGAACACTGAAGCTTTCTTT	CATSRTGQRNTEAFF
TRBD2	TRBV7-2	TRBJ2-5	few	TGTGCCAGCAGCTCCCGGACTAGGTCTGGGGAGACCCAGTACTTC	CASSSRTRSGETQYF
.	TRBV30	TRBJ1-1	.	TGTGCCTGGAGTGTACGAATGGGAGCGAACACTGAAGCTTTCTTT	CAWSVRMGANTEAFF
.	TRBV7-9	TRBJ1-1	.	TGTGCCAGCAGCCCAGGAGGGGGGGGCTCTAACACTGAAGCTTTCTTT	CASSPGGGGSNTEAFF
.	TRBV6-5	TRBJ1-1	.	TGTGCCAGCACCAAACGGGGGGCGAGTACTGAAGCTTTCTTT	CASTKRGASTEAFF
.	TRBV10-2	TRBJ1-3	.	TGCGCCAGCAGCGGGGGACGAAACACCATATATTTT	CASSGGRNTIYF